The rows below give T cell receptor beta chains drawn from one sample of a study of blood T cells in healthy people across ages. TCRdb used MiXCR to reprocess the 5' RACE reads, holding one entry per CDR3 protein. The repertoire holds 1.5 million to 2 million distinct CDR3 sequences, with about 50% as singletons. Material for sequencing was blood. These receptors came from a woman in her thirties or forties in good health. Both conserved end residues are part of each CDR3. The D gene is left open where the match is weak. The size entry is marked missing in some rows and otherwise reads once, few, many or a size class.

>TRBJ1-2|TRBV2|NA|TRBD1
TGTGCCAGCAGGCACAGGGGGATGAACTATGGCTACACCTTC
CASRHRGMNYGYTF
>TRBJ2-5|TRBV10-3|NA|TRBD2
TGTGCCATCAGTGGGGGATCTAGCGGGGAGACCCAGTACTTC
CAISGGSSGETQYF
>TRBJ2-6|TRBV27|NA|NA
TGTGCCAGCAGTGCCACGGGGACCTCTGGGGCCAACGTCCTGACTTTC
CASSATGTSGANVLTF
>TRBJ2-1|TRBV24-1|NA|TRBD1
TGTGCCACGGGACAGGGGGTAGGGTTGCAGTTCTTC
CATGQGVGLQFF
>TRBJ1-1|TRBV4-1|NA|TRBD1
TGCGCCAGCAGCCTCTCGGACAGGGGGACTGAAGCTTTCTTT
CASSLSDRGTEAFF
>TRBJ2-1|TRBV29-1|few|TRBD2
TGCAGCGTTGGGACGGGGGGACAGTTCTTC
CSVGTGGQFF
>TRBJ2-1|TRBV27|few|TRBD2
TGTGCCAGCAGTCAAAGCGGGGGGTACTACAATGAGCAGTTCTTC
CASSQSGGYYNEQFF
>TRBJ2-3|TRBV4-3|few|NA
TGCGCCAGCAGCCAAGAAAGGCGGAGTCCTAGCACAGATACGCAGTATTTT
CASSQERRSPSTDTQYF
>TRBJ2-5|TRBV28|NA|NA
TGTGCCAGCACCCAACGGACAGTACGGCAAGAGACCCAGTACTTC
CASTQRTVRQETQYF
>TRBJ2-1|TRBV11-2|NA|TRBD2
TGTGCCAGCAGCGGGCTAACAGTACTAGCGGGAGTGTACAATGAGCAGTTCTTC
CASSGLTVLAGVYNEQFF
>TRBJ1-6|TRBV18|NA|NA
TGTGCCAGCTCACCGGACGGAACCTATAATTCACCCCTCCACTTT
CASSPDGTYNSPLHF
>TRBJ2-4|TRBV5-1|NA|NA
TGCGCCAGCAGCTTGGCTCAGGGAATGGGAGGAGCCAAAAACATTCAGTACTTC
CASSLAQGMGGAKNIQYF
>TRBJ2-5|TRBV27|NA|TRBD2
TGTGCCAGCGGCGGGGAGGGTTTGAGAAGCCAGTACTTC
CASGGEGLRSQYF
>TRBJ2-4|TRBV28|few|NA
TGTGCCAGCAACCCCCCCGGGCTGGGCAAAAACATTCAGTACTTC
CASNPPGLGKNIQYF
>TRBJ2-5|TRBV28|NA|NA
TGTGCCAGCAGTGGGGGAGCGAAGCAAGAGACCCAGTACTTC
CASSGGAKQETQYF
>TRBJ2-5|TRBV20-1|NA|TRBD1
TGCAGTGCCCAGATTCCCGGGACAGGCGAAGAGACCCAGTACTTC
CSAQIPGTGEETQYF
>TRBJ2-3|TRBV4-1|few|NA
TGCGCCAGCAGAGAGGGGGGCGAGGCAGATACGCAGTATTTT
CASREGGEADTQYF
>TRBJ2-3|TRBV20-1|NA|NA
TGCAGTGCTAGAGGTGGCGTTCCTTCTGGAGATACGCAGTATTTT
CSARGGVPSGDTQYF
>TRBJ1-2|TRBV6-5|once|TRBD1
TGTGCCAGCAGTGACGGGGACAGCTATGGCTACACCTTC
CASSDGDSYGYTF
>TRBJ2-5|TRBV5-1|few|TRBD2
TGCGCCAGCAGCAAAGGACTAGCGGTAAACCAAGAGACCCAGTACTTC
CASSKGLAVNQETQYF
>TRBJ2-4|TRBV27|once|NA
TGTGCCAGCAGTTTAATCGGCGGAACCAAAAACATTCAGTACTTC
CASSLIGGTKNIQYF
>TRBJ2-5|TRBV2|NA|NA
TGTGCCAGCAGTGAAGCAAGCAGCGACGAGACCCAGTACTTC
CASSEASSDETQYF
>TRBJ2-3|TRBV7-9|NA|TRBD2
TGTGCCAGCAGCTTAGGGTTCCTAGCGGGGATCACAGATACGCAGTATTTT
CASSLGFLAGITDTQYF
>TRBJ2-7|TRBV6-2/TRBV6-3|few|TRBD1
TGTGCCAGCAGGCCCACGCCCTCGGGACAGTGGGAGCAGTACTTC
CASRPTPSGQWEQYF
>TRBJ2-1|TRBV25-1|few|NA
TGTGCCAGCAGTGACCTCACCGGAGGGGATCAATATGAGCAGTTCTTC
CASSDLTGGDQYEQFF
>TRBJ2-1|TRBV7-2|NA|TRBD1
TGTGCCAGCAGCTCCCCTACTCGGGACAGGGCCCACAATGAGCAGTTCTTC
CASSSPTRDRAHNEQFF
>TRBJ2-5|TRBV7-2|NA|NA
TGTGCCAGCAGCTTCCAGGGGGGCTTAAATGAGCAGTACTTC
CASSFQGGLNEQYF
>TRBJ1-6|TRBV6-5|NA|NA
TGTGCCAGCAGGCCTACAGGGCTCAATTCACCCCTCCACTTT
CASRPTGLNSPLHF
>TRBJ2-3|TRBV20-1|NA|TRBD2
TGCAGTGCTAGAGCCCGGAGACTGAGCGGGGGTGGAGATACGCAGTATTTT
CSARARRLSGGGDTQYF
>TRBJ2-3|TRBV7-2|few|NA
TGTGCCAGCAGCTTTTATGCAGATACGCAGTATTTT
CASSFYADTQYF
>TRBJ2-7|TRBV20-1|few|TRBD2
TGCAGTGCTAGGCGGGAGAGTCTCTACGAGCAGTACTTC
CSARRESLYEQYF
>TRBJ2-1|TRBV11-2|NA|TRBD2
TGTGCCAGCAGCTTAGTTAGCGGGGGGGGGTCCTACAATGAGCAGTTCTTC
CASSLVSGGGSYNEQFF
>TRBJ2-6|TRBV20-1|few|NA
TGCAGTGCTAGAGATCAAGGACGCATGCTGACTTTC
CSARDQGRMLTF
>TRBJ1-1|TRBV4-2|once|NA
TGTGCCAGCAGCCCGACAGAGGATTTTAACACTGAAGCTTTCTTT
CASSPTEDFNTEAFF
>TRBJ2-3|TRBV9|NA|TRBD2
TGTGCCAGCAGCGGGCGGGGGGGCCCAGATACGCAGTATTTT
CASSGRGGPDTQYF
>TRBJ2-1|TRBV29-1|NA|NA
TGCAGCGTTGGGGGGGTCGCGAATGAGCAGTTCTTC
CSVGGVANEQFF
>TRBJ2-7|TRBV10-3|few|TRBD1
TGTGCCATCAGTGAAGGACAGGACTTCTACGAGCAGTACTTC
CAISEGQDFYEQYF
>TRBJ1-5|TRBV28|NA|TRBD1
TGTGCCAGCAGTTTACTGGCAGGGGGGATTAGCAATCAGCCCCAGCATTTT
CASSLLAGGISNQPQHF
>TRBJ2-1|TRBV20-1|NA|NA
TGCAGTGCGAGAGGCGTAAGCTCCTACAATGAGCAGTTCTTC
CSARGVSSYNEQFF
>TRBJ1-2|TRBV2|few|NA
TGTGCCAGTAGTGACCTGAAAACTAACTATGGCTACACCTTC
CASSDLKTNYGYTF
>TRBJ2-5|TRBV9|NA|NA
TGTGCCAGCAGAGGGGGGGCGCTGGATGAGCAGTACTTC
CASRGGALDEQYF
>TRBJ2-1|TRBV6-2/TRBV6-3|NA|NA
TGTGCCAGCAGTTACGGGGCAGGGATGGGAGAGACCCAGTTCTTC
CASSYGAGMGETQFF